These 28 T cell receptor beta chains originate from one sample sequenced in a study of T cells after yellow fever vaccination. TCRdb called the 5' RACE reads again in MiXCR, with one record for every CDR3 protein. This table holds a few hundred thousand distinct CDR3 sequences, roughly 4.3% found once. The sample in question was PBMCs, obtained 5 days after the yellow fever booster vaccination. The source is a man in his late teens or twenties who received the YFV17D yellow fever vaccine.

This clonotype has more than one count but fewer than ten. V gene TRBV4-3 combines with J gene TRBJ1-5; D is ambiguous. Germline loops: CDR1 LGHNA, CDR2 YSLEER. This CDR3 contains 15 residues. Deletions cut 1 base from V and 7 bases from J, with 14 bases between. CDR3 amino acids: CASSQGYGVQQPQHF. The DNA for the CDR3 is TGCGCCAGCAGCCAAGGATACGGGGTTCAGCAGCCCCAGCATTTT.

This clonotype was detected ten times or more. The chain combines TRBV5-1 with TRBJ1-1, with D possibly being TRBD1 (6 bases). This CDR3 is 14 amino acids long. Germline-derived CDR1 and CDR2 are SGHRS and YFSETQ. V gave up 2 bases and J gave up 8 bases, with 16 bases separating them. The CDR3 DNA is TGCGCCAGCAGCTTCCCAAATAGCGGGACAGAAGCTTTCTTT. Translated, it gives CASSFPNSGTEAFF.

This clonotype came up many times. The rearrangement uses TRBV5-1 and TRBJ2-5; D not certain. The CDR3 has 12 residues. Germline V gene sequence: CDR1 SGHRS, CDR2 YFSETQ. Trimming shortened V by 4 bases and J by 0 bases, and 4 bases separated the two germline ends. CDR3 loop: CASSGDQETQYF. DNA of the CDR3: TGCGCCAGCAGCGGGGACCAAGAGACCCAGTACTTC.

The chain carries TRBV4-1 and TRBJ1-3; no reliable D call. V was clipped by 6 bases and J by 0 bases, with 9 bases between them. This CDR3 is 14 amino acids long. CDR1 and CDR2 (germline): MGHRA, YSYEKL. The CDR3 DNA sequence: TGCGCCAGCAGGACCTGGGACTCTGGAAACACCATATATTTT. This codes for CASRTWDSGNTIYF.

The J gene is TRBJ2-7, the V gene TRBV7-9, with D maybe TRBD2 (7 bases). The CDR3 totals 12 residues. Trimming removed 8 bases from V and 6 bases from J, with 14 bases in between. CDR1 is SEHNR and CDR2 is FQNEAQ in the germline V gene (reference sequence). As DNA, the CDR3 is TGTGCCAGCGCCGGGGAGGGGGTCGAGCAGTACGTC. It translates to CASAGEGVEQYV.

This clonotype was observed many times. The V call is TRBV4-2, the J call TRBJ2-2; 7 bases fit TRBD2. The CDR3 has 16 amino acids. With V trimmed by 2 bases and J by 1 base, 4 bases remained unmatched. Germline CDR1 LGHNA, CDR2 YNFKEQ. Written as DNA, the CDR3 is TGTGCCAGCAGCCAAAATTCGGGGGGGAACACCGGGGAGCTGTTTTTT. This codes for CASSQNSGGNTGELFF.

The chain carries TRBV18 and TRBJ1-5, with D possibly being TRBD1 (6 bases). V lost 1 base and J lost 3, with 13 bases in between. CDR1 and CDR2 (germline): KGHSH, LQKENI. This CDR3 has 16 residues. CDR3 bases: TGTGCCAGCTCACCACTAGCCGGGACAAACAATCAGCCCCAGCATTTT. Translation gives CASSPLAGTNNQPQHF.

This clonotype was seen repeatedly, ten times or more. The CDR3 DNA reads TGTGCCAGCAGCTCCCGGGACCACACCAACGGTGAGCAGTTCTTC. Its protein product is CASSSRDHTNGEQFF. The gene calls are TRBV5-4 and TRBJ2-1; the D call may be TRBD1 or TRBD2 (5 bases each). Looked up from germline, CDR1 is SGHNT and CDR2 is YYREEE (reference sequence). Trimming pared 3 bases from V and 9 bases from J, leaving 19 bases between. The CDR3 extends over 15 amino acids. Full variable domain (missing parts from reference TRBV5-4 and TRBJ2-1): ETGVTQSPTHLIKTRGQQVTLRCSSQSGHNTVSWYQQALGQGPQFIFQYYREEENGRGNFPPRFSGLQFPNYSSELNVNALELDDSALYLCASSSRDHTNGEQFFGPGTRLTVL.

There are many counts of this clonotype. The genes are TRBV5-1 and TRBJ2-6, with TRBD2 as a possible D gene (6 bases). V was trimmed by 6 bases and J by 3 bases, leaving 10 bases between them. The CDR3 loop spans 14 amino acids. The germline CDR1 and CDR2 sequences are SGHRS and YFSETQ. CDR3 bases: TGCGCCAGCAACCAGGGAGGTGGGGCCAACGTCCTGACTTTC. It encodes CASNQGGGANVLTF.

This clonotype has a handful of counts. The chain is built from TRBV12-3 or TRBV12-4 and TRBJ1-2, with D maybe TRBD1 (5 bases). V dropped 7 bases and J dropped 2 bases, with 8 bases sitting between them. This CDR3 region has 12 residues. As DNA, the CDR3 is TGTGCCAGCACTGACAGAAACTATGGCTACACCTTC. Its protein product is CASTDRNYGYTF.

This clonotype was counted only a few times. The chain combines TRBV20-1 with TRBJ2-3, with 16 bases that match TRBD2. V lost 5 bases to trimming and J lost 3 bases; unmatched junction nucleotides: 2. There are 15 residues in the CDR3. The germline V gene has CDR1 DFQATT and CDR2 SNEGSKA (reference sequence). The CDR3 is CSAGTSGGETDTQYF. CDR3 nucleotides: TGCAGTGCTGGGACTAGCGGGGGGGAGACAGATACGCAGTATTTT.

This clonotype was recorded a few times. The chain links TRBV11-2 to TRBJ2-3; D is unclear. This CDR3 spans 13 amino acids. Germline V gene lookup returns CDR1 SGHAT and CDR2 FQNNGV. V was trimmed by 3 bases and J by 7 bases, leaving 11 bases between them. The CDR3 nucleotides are TGTGCCAGCAGCTTCGGACCGGCCAATACGCAGTATTTT. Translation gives CASSFGPANTQYF.

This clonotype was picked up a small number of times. For the CDR3, the DNA is TGCAGCGTCGATGGCCTTGTAGGGACCTACAATGAGCAGTTCTTC. Protein: CSVDGLVGTYNEQFF. This rearrangement joins TRBV29-1 to TRBJ2-1; no clear D. This CDR3 region has 15 residues. With 6 bases removed from V and 2 bases from J, the gap between germline ends came to 17 bases. In germline, CDR1 is SQVTM, CDR2 ANQGSEA.

The CDR3 here is CASSLVGGQSTDTQYF. The CDR3 coding sequence is TGTGCCAGTAGTCTGGTTGGAGGGCAGAGCACAGATACGCAGTATTTT. The genes are TRBV19 and TRBJ2-3; the D gene is possibly TRBD2 (6 bases). Germline loops: CDR1 LNHDA, CDR2 SQIVND (reference sequence). This CDR3 has 16 residues. V dropped 5 bases and J dropped 0 bases, with 15 bases sitting between them.

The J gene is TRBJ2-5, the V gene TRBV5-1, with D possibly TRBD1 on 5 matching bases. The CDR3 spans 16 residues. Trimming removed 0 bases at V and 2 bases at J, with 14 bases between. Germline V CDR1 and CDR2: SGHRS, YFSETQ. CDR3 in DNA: TGCGCCAGCAGCTTGGCCCCAGGGTCGGATCAAGAGACCCAGTACTTC. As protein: CASSLAPGSDQETQYF.

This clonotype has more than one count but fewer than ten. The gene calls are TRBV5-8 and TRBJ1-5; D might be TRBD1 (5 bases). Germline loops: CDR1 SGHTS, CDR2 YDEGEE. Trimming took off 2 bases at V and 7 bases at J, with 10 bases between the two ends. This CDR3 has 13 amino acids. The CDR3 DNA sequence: TGTGCCAGCAGCTTTGGGGGTTGGCAGCCCCAGCATTTT. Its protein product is CASSFGGWQPQHF.

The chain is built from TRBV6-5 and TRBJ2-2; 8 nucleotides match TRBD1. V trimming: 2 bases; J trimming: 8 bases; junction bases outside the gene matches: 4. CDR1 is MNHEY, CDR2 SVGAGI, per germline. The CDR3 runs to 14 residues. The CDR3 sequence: CASSYRDRGGELFF. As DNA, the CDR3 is TGTGCCAGCAGTTACAGAGACAGGGGAGGGGAGCTGTTTTTT.

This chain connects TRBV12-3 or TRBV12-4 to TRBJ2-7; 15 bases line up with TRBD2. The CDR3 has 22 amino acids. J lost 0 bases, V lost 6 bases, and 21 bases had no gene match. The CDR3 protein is CASSPGGTSGGPGAMLSYEQYF. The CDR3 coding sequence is TGTGCCAGCAGCCCTGGTGGGACTAGCGGGGGGCCGGGTGCGATGCTCTCCTACGAGCAGTACTTC.

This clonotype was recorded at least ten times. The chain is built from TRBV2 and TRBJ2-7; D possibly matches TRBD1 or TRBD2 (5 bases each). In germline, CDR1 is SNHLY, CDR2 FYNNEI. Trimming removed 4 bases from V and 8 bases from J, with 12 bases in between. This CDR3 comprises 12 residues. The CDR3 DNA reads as TGTGCCAGCAGTGCGGGGCAGGGTAAGCAGTACGTC. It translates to CASSAGQGKQYV.

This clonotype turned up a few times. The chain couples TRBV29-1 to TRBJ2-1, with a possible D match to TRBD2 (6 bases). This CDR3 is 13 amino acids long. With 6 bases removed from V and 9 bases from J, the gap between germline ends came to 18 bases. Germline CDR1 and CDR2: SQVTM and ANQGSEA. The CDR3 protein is CSVRDSLLGEQFF. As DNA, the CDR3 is TGCAGCGTCCGGGACTCCCTTTTGGGTGAGCAGTTCTTC.

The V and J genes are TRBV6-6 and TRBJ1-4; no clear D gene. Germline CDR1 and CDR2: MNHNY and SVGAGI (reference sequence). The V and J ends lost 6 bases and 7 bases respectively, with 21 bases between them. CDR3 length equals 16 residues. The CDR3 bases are TGTGCCAGCAGAGAGCACGGGCCTCAGAATGGTGAAAAACTGTTTTTT. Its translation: CASREHGPQNGEKLFF.

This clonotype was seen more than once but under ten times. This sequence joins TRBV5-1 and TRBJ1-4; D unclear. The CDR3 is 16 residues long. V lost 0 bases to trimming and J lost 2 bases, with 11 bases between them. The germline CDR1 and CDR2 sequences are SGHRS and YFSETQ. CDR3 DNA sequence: TGCGCCAGCAGCTTGGCCGTCGGAAGCACTAATGAAAAACTGTTTTTT. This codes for CASSLAVGSTNEKLFF.

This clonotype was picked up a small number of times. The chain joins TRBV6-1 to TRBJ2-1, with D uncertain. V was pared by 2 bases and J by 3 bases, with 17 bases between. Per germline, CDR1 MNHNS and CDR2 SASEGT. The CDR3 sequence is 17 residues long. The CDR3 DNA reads TGTGCCAGCAGTGAATACTCTTCGTCCACGGTCTACAATGAGCAGTTCTTC. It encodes CASSEYSSSTVYNEQFF.

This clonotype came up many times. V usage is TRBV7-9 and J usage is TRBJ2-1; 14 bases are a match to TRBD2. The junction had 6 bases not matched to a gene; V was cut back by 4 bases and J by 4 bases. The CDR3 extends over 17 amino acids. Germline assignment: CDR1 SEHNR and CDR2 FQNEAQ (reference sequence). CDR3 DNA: TGTGCCAGCAGCTCTACCGGACTAGCGGGGGGATACAATGAGCAGTTCTTC. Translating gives CASSSTGLAGGYNEQFF.

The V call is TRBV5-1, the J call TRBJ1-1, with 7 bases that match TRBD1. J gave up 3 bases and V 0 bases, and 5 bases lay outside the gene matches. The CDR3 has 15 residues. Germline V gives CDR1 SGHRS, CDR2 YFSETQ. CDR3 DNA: TGCGCCAGCAGCTTGGGAACAGGGGATTACACTGAAGCTTTCTTT. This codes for CASSLGTGDYTEAFF.

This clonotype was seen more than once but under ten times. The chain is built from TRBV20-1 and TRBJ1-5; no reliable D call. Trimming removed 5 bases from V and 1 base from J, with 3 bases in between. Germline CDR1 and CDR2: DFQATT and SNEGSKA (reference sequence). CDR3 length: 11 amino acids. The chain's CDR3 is CSARSNQPQHF. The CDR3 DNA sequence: TGCAGTGCTCGGAGCAATCAGCCCCAGCATTTT.

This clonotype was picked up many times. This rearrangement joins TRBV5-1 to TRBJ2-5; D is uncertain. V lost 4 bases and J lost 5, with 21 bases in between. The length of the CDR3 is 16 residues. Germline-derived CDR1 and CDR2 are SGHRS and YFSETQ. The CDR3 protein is CASSPHGSGRRETQYF. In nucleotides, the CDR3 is TGCGCCAGCAGCCCCCACGGGTCAGGCCGCCGGGAGACCCAGTACTTC.

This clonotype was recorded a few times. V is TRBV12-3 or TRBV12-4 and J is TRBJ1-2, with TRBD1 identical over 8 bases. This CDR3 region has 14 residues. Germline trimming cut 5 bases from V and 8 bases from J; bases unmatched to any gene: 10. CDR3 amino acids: CASSPRQGAGGYTF. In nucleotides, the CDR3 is TGTGCCAGCAGTCCTCGCCAGGGGGCAGGAGGCTACACCTTC.